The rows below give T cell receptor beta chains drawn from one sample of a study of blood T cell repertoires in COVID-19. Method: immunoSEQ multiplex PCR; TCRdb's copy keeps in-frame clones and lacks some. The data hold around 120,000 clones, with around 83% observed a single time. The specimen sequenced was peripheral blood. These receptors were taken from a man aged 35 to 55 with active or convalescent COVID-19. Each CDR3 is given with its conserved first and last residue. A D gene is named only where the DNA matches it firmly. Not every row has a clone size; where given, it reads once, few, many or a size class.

TGTGCCAGTAGTATAGAGCCCGGGACAGGGGATCGTGGCTACACCTTC,CASSIEPGTGDRGYTF,TRBV19,TRBJ1-2,few,TRBD1
TGTGCTAGTGGCCAACAGGGTCTTTTCACTGAAGCTTTCTTT,CASGQQGLFTEAFF,TRBV12-5,TRBJ1-1,.,.
TGTGCCAGCAGCTTTCGCGCGGGGGCCCACACCGGGGAGCTGTTTTTT,CASSFRAGAHTGELFF,TRBV5-4,TRBJ2-2,.,.
TGTGCCAGCAGCGCACTAGCGGACACCGGGGAGCTGTTTTTT,CASSALADTGELFF,TRBV9,TRBJ2-2,.,TRBD2
TGTGCCAGCAGCTCATCGGGACTAGCGGCCGTGACCCAGTACTTC,CASSSSGLAAVTQYF,TRBV7-2,TRBJ2-5,.,TRBD2
TGTGCCAGCAGTGAAGCGCTGGCAGGGCCCCTAGGCGGTCAGCCCCAGCATTTT,CASSEALAGPLGGQPQHF,TRBV6-1,TRBJ1-5,few,.
TGTGCCAGCAGTTTGCTCCCGGGACAGGGCTCTGGAAACACCATATATTTT,CASSLLPGQGSGNTIYF,TRBV7-9,TRBJ1-3,.,TRBD1
TGTGCCACCAGTCCCGGGACAGGAAACTATGGCTACACCTTC,CATSPGTGNYGYTF,TRBV24-1,TRBJ1-2,.,TRBD1
TGTGCCAGCAGCGTAGTCGCGGGGGGCAGTCATACGCAGTATTTT,CASSVVAGGSHTQYF,TRBV9,TRBJ2-3,.,TRBD2
TGTGCCAGCGGGAGAAGACCGACTAATGAAAAACTGTTTTTT,CASGRRPTNEKLFF,TRBV2,TRBJ1-4,.,.
TGTGCCAGCAGTCGGACAGGGTATAATGAAAAACTGTTTTTT,CASSRTGYNEKLFF,TRBV27,TRBJ1-4,.,TRBD1
TGTGCCATCATGAAGGGGTCAGGGATGTCAGATACGCAGTATTTT,CAIMKGSGMSDTQYF,TRBV10-3,TRBJ2-3,.,.
TGTGCCACCAGTGATTCTGGCCAGAGCACAGATACGCAGTATTTT,CATSDSGQSTDTQYF,TRBV24-1,TRBJ2-3,.,.
TGTGCCAGCAAAGTGAGCGCGGGGGCCACAGATACGCAGTATTTT,CASKVSAGATDTQYF,TRBV6-5,TRBJ2-3,.,.
TGTGCCAGCAGCTTATCGAGCGGGGGACAAGAGACCCAGTACTTC,CASSLSSGGQETQYF,TRBV7-2,TRBJ2-5,.,TRBD2
TGTGCCAGCAACCAGGACAGGGGGCGGGAGACCCAGTACTTC,CASNQDRGRETQYF,TRBV2,TRBJ2-5,.,TRBD1
TGTGCCTGGAGCTCCACTTTTCCGGGACTCACGAACACTGAAGCTTTCTTT,CAWSSTFPGLTNTEAFF,TRBV30,TRBJ1-1,few,.
TGTGCCAGCAGTGACCTCGGGGGGACCGGGGAGCTGTTTTTT,CASSDLGGTGELFF,TRBV2,TRBJ2-2,.,TRBD2
TGTGCCAGTAGTTTTCAGGGTCTCGAGGCAGATACGCAGTATTTT,CASSFQGLEADTQYF,TRBV19,TRBJ2-3,.,.
TGTGCCAGTAGTATAAGGCCGACAGGCTCGGGCACTGAAGCTTTCTTT,CASSIRPTGSGTEAFF,TRBV19,TRBJ1-1,.,.
TGCAGCTCCTACAGGGCGGGTGGCACTGAAGCTTTCTTT,CSSYRAGGTEAFF,TRBV29-1,TRBJ1-1,few,.
TGTGCCAGCTCACCACCGGACAAGTCCTACGAGCAGTACTTC,CASSPPDKSYEQYF,TRBV18,TRBJ2-7,.,.
TGTGCCAGCAGTTTAGGGCAGACCTATAATTCACCCCTCCACTTT,CASSLGQTYNSPLHF,TRBV27,TRBJ1-6,few,.
TGTGCCAGCAGTGGGACATCCCCGGGATTGGATACGCAGTATTTT,CASSGTSPGLDTQYF,TRBV7-9,TRBJ2-3,.,.
TGCGCCAGCAGCCCACTAGGTGGCCGTATACAAGAGACCCAGTACTTC,CASSPLGGRIQETQYF,TRBV4-1,TRBJ2-5,.,.
TGTGCCAGCAGCTTAGAAGGGGGCGAGCAGTACTTC,CASSLEGGEQYF,TRBV7-3,TRBJ2-7,.,.
TGTGCCAGCAGCCGTCTTGGTGGCATAGATACGCAGTATTTT,CASSRLGGIDTQYF,TRBV7-2,TRBJ2-3,.,.
TGCAGTGCTAGAAGCGGGCACGAGCAGTACTTC,CSARSGHEQYF,TRBV20-1,TRBJ2-7,.,.
TGTGCCAGCAGCCTCGGACTAGCGGGGGGAGATACGCAGTATTTT,CASSLGLAGGDTQYF,TRBV3-1/TRBV3-2,TRBJ2-3,once,TRBD2
TGTGCCAGCTCACCGATGAGGGCAAGTCAGCCCCAGCATTTT,CASSPMRASQPQHF,TRBV18,TRBJ1-5,.,.
TGTGCCATCGCCCGCGGGGATAGCGGGGGGTCAGATACGCAGTATTTT,CAIARGDSGGSDTQYF,TRBV10-3,TRBJ2-3,few,TRBD2
TGTGCCAGCAGGTCCGGGACAGAGCAGTTCTTC,CASRSGTEQFF,TRBV9,TRBJ2-1,.,.
TGTGCCAGCAGGAGGACAGGGCCCACTGAAGCTTTCTTT,CASRRTGPTEAFF,TRBV6-5,TRBJ1-1,.,TRBD1
TGTGCCAGCAGCCGCGCAAAAATTGACGGGGAGCTGTTTTTT,CASSRAKIDGELFF,TRBV7-9,TRBJ2-2,.,.
TGTGCCAGCAGCGCTGGGGACAGACTAGCCAAAAACATTCAGTACTTC,CASSAGDRLAKNIQYF,TRBV9,TRBJ2-4,.,TRBD1
TGTGCCAGCAGCTTTGGTGGACAGGGGGCAGGGGAGACCCAGTACTTC,CASSFGGQGAGETQYF,TRBV5-6,TRBJ2-5,.,TRBD1
TGTGCCAGCAGCCAAGATGGGACAGGGGCGAATAATGAAAAACTGTTTTTT,CASSQDGTGANNEKLFF,TRBV3-1/TRBV3-2,TRBJ1-4,.,TRBD1
TGTGCCAGCAGCTTAATCGCGCAATACTCAGGGGTGGATGAAAAACTGTTTTTT,CASSLIAQYSGVDEKLFF,TRBV7-9,TRBJ1-4,few,.
TGTGCCAGCTCACCCTTGCTTGGGGGGGGCTTGACAGATACGCAGTATTTT,CASSPLLGGGLTDTQYF,TRBV18,TRBJ2-3,once,.
TGTGCCAGCAGTGAAGACGAGAACCGCGGGATTACGACTTTCTTT,CASSEDENRGITTFF,TRBV6-1,TRBJ1-1,.,.
TGTGCCAGTGGGGGACAGGGTTACACCGGGGAGCTGTTTTTT,CASGGQGYTGELFF,TRBV2,TRBJ2-2,.,TRBD1
TGTGCCAGCACTCCCCCAGGGACAGGGGGCCACGAGCAGTACTTC,CASTPPGTGGHEQYF,TRBV6-5,TRBJ2-7,.,TRBD1
TGTGCCAGCTCACCGGGGGCAGGGGGCGGCTCACCCCTCCACTTT,CASSPGAGGGSPLHF,TRBV18,TRBJ1-6,.,TRBD1
TGTGCCAGCAGCACCGGGACAAGGTCCTACGAGCAGTACTTC,CASSTGTRSYEQYF,TRBV28,TRBJ2-7,.,.
TGTGCCAGCAGCGTAGGTACAGGGGGCTCAAACACCATATATTTT,CASSVGTGGSNTIYF,TRBV9,TRBJ1-3,.,TRBD1
TGTGCCAGCAGCTTAGTGGGGGCGCTTGGGGCCAACGTCCTGACTTTC,CASSLVGALGANVLTF,TRBV7-3,TRBJ2-6,.,.
TGTGCCAGCGGCAATGGGGACAGAGACCAAGAGACCCAGTACTTC,CASGNGDRDQETQYF,TRBV7-2,TRBJ2-5,.,TRBD1
TGTGCCAGCCAACTAGGACCCGGACAAGAGACCCAGTACTTC,CASQLGPGQETQYF,TRBV18,TRBJ2-5,.,.
TGCGCCAGCAGCTCCGGGACAGGATTTAGTCAGCCCCAGCATTTT,CASSSGTGFSQPQHF,TRBV5-1,TRBJ1-5,few,TRBD1
TGTGCCAGCAGCTCGGGACAGATCCTCAACTATGGCTACACCTTC,CASSSGQILNYGYTF,TRBV7-9,TRBJ1-2,once,TRBD1
TGTGCCTGCAACACACACGACAGGGTAGAGGACGGGGAGCTGTTTTTT,CACNTHDRVEDGELFF,TRBV30,TRBJ2-2,.,TRBD1
TGTGCCAGCAATAGGGACAGGACACAAGAGACCCAGTACTTC,CASNRDRTQETQYF,TRBV2,TRBJ2-5,.,TRBD1
TGCGCCAGCAGCCGCCCAGGTGGGGGGGAGACCCAGTACTTC,CASSRPGGGETQYF,TRBV5-1,TRBJ2-5,once,.